This T cell receptor beta chain was recorded in a study of CD8 T cells in Susac syndrome. CDR1 and CDR2 (germline): MNHEY, SMNVEV (reference sequence). The CDR3 loop spans 11 amino acids. V lost 5 bases and J lost 9, with 8 bases in between. Random hexamers served to reverse transcribe about 0.45 to 1 ug RNA. TCRdb analysed the immunoSEQ multiplex PCR reads with MiXCR anew, one entry per CDR3 protein. This sample yields fewer than 300,000 distinct CDR3 sequences, of which around 83% are seen a single time; over 0.1% belongs to the top ten. Material: CD8+ T cells from PBMCs. The sequence was obtained from a human donor with multiple sclerosis. The chain couples TRBV27 to TRBJ2-1; D uncertain. CDR3 coding DNA: TGTGCCAGCAGTCGCCGGACTGAGCAGTTCTTC. Its translation: CASSRRTEQFF.